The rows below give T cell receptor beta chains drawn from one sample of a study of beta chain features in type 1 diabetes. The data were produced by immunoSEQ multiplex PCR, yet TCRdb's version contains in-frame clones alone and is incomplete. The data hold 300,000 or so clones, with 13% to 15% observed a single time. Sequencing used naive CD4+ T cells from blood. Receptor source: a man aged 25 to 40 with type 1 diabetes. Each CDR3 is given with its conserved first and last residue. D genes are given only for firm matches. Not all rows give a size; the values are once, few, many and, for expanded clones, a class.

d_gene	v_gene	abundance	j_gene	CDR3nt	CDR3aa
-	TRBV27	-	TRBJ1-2	TGTGCCAGCAGCCGGGACGGCCGCGGGGCCGCTTCTGGCTACACCTTC	CASSRDGRGAASGYTF
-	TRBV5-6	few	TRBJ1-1	TGTGCCAGCAGCTTATCGGACTACACTGAAGCTTTCTTT	CASSLSDYTEAFF
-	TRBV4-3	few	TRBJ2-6	TGCGCCAGCAGCCAAGATGTGGCCTCGGGCTCTGGGGCCAACGTCCTGACTTTC	CASSQDVASGSGANVLTF
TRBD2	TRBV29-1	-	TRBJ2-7	TGCAGCGTGAGTGCGGGAGTTTCTGGCGAGCAGTACTTC	CSVSAGVSGEQYF
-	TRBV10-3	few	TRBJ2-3	TGTGCCATCAGTGAGGGGCAGCTCGATACGCAGTATTTT	CAISEGQLDTQYF
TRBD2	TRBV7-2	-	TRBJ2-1	TGTGCCAGCAGCTGGGGACTAGCGGGAGGCCGTTTCGGTGAGCAGTTCTTC	CASSWGLAGGRFGEQFF
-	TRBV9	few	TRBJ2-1	TGTGCCAGCAGCGTAAAGGCTCTGGCGGGGCCATACAATGAGCAGTTCTTC	CASSVKALAGPYNEQFF
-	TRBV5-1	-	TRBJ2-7	TGCGCCAGCAGCTTGGGGACGGGAGCCTACGAGCAGTACTTC	CASSLGTGAYEQYF
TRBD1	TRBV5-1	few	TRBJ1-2	TGCGCCAGCAGCGACCAGGGGGCCGGTGGCTACACCTTC	CASSDQGAGGYTF
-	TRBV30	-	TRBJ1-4	TGTGCCTGGAGTCATCTGAGAGAAAAACTGTTTTTT	CAWSHLREKLFF
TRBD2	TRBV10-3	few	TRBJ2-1	TGTGCCATCAGTGGGACTAGCTCACCTTCCTACAATGAGCAGTTCTTC	CAISGTSSPSYNEQFF
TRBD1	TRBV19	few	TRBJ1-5	TGTGCCAGTACCCCGACAGGGGATGTTAATCAGCCCCAGCATTTT	CASTPTGDVNQPQHF
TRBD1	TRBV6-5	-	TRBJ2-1	TGTGCCAGCAGAACCGGGACAGGGGTCAATGAGCAGTTCTTC	CASRTGTGVNEQFF
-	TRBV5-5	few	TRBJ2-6	TGTGCCAGCAGCACCAGGGGCTCTGGGGCCAACGTCCTGACTTTC	CASSTRGSGANVLTF
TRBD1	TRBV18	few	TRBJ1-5	TGTGCCAGCTCACCAAGTCTGGAGGGGGCTCAGCCCCAGCATTTT	CASSPSLEGAQPQHF
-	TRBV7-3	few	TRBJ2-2	TGTGCCAGCAGGCCCACTAACACCGGGGAGCTGTTTTTT	CASRPTNTGELFF